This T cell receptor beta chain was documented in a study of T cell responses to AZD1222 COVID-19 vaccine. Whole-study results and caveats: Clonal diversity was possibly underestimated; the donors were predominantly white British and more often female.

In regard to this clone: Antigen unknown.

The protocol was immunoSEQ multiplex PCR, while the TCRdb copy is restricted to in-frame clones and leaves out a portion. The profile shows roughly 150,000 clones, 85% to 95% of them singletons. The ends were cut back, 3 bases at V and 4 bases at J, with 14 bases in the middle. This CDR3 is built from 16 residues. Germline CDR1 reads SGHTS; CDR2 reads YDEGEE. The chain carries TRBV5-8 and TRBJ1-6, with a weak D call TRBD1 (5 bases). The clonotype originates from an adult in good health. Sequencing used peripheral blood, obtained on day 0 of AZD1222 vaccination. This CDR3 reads CASSSGGGRYNSPLHF. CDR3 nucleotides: TGTGCCAGCAGCTCTGGGGGGGGAAGGTATAATTCACCCCTCCACTTT. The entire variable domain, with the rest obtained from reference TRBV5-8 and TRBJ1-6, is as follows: EAGVTQSPTHLIKTRGQQATLRCSPISGHTSVYWYQQALGLGLQFLLWYDEGEERNRGNFPPRFSGRQFPNYSSELNVNALELEDSALYLCASSSGGGRYNSPLHFGNGTRLTVT.